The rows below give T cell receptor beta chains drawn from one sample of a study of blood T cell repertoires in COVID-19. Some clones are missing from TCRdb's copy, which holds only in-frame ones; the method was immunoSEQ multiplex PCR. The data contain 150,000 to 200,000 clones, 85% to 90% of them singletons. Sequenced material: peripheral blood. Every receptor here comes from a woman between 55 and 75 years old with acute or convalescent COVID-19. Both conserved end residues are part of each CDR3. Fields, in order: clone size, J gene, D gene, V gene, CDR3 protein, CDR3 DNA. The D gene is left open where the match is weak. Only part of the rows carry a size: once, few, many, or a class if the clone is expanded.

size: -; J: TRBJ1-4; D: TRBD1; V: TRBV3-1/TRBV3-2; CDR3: CASSRGQGREKLFF; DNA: TGTGCCAGCAGCCGCGGACAGGGGAGGGAAAAACTGTTTTTT
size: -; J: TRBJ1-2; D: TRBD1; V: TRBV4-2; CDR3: CASSQPGQAIDGYTF; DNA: TGTGCCAGCAGCCAACCGGGACAGGCTATCGACGGCTACACCTTC
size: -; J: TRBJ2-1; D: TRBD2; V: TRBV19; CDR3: CASRGLAGAREQFF; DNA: TGTGCCAGTAGGGGACTAGCGGGAGCGCGGGAGCAGTTCTTC
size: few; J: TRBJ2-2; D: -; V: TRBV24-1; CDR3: CATSDPKPGELFF; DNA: TGTGCCACCAGTGATCCCAAGCCCGGGGAGCTGTTTTTT
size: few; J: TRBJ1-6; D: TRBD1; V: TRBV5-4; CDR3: CASSDRQGENSPLHF; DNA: TGTGCCAGCAGCGACCGACAGGGTGAGAATTCACCCCTCCACTTT
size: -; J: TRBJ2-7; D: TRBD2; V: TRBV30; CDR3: CAGDLRELRYEQYF; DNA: TGTGCCGGGGACTTGCGGGAGTTAAGGTACGAGCAGTACTTC
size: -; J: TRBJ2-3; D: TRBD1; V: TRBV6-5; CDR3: CASSLTGGTDTQYF; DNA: TGTGCCAGCAGCCTGACAGGGGGCACAGATACGCAGTATTTT
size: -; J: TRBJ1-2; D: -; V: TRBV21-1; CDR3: CASSKLPIDGYTF; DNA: TGTGCCAGCAGCAAACTACCTATTGATGGCTACACCTTC
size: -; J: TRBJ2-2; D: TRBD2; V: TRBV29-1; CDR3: CSGGLAGAGELFF; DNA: TGCAGCGGAGGACTAGCGGGAGCCGGGGAGCTGTTTTTT
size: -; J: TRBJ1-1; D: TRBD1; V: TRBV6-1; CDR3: CASSDAGTGSFFF; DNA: TGTGCCAGCAGTGATGCCGGGACAGGCTCCTTTTTCTTT
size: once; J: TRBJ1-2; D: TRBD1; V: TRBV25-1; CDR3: CASSERQGMRGYTF; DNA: TGTGCCAGCAGTGAGCGACAGGGAATGAGGGGCTACACCTTC
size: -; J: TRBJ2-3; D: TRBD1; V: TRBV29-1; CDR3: CSVEVGTASTDTQYF; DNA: TGCAGCGTTGAAGTGGGGACAGCTAGCACAGATACGCAGTATTTT
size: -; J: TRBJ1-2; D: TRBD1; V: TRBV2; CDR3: CASSGRDRVGYGYTF; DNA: TGTGCCAGCAGTGGCCGGGACAGGGTAGGGTATGGCTACACCTTC
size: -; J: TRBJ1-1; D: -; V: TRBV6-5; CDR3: CASHVATNTEAFF; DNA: TGTGCCAGCCACGTTGCTACGAACACTGAAGCTTTCTTT
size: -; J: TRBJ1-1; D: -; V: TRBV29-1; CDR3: CSAFRGNTEAFF; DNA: TGCAGCGCTTTCAGGGGGAACACTGAAGCTTTCTTT
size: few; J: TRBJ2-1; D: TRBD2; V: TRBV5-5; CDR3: CASSRTSGRASRDEQFF; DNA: TGTGCCAGCAGCCGGACTAGCGGGAGGGCCAGTCGGGATGAGCAGTTCTTC